The present TCR beta chain was sequenced within a study of CD8+CD57+ T cells in acquired aplastic anemia. Researchers used genomic DNA as the template to profile TCR beta VDJ and CDR3. Each CDR3 protein gets one entry after TCRdb re-called the reads with MiXCR. The sample consists of hundreds of thousands of distinct CDR3 sequences, around 43% of them appearing once. Selection for sequencing was limited to patients who had shown CD8+CD57+ cell expansion by flow cytometry. At blood sampling, none of the patients had yet received therapy. Study-level findings and limits: Shared by patients and controls, just under 30 CD8+ CDR3s were abundant in patients. Levels of CD8+ Simpson's diversity were not significantly distinct in patients versus controls.

This clonotype was recorded many times. Antigen unknown. The germline V gene encodes CDR1 SEHNR and CDR2 FQNEAQ (reference sequence). The CDR3 covers 16 residues. V lost 5 bases and J lost 4; bases outside the gene matches: 6. The TCR was taken from a human donor with aplastic anemia. V usage is TRBV7-9 and J usage is TRBJ2-2; 11 bases are a match to TRBD1. Sequenced sample: sorted CD4+, CD8+, or CD8+CD57+ T cells (not recorded which) from PBMCs. In nucleotides, the CDR3 is TGTGCCAGCAGCCTCTGGACAGGGGGCTCCACCGGGGAGCTGTTTTTT. Its translation: CASSLWTGGSTGELFF.